This TCR beta chain was obtained from a study of lymphopenia after photon versus proton radiotherapy. Findings of the study overall: Relative stability marked proton patients; photon patients lost diversity and naive cells. A bigger post-nadir fall in TCR diversity correlated inversely with survival time in deceased patients. Only patients who died were analyzed for survival; proton advantage is unproven.

The data were produced by immunoSEQ multiplex PCR, yet TCRdb's version contains in-frame clones alone and is incomplete. Among around 70,000 clones listed, roughly 90% were seen once. Concerning this clone itself: Its antigen is as yet unknown.

Germline V gives CDR1 SGHRS, CDR2 YFSETQ. The CDR3 sequence is 18 residues long. V was pared by 0 bases and J by 6 bases, with 14 bases of the junction left unmatched. The chain carries TRBV5-1 and TRBJ2-5; TRBD2 aligns across 10 bases. The receptor was isolated from a woman in her forties with cholangiocarcinoma. The sample was peripheral blood, taken from a patient treated with photon-based radiotherapy. CDR3 sequence: CASSLVGSGASGSQTQYF. Here the CDR3 DNA reads TGCGCCAGCAGCTTGGTGGGGTCGGGGGCTAGCGGGAGTCAGACCCAGTACTTC.